This T cell receptor beta chain was obtained from a study of cytomegalovirus exposure and HLA in healthy donors. V was cut by 4 bases and J by 4 bases, with 12 bases left in between. This CDR3 is 13 amino acids long. Germline-derived CDR1 and CDR2 are SGHRS and YFSETQ. On this clone itself: Antigen unknown.

The PCR contained 60 Vbeta and 13 Jbeta primers. Clones were sequenced by immunoSEQ multiplex PCR, and TCRdb holds only the in-frame ones, with some missing. The sample has approximately 130,000 clones. Study-level points and caveats: Several top significant clusters appeared, in a later analysis, to be linked to common viral pathogens.

The sequence derives from a woman in her fifties or sixties in good health and CMV-seronegative. Sample: PBMCs. The V gene is TRBV5-1, the J gene TRBJ2-7, with a possible D match to TRBD2 (6 bases). DNA for the CDR3: TGCGCCAGCAGCGTGACTAGAGAATACGAGCAGTACTTC. Translation: CASSVTREYEQYF. The variable domain in full, with the rest retrieved from reference TRBV5-1 and TRBJ2-7, is KAGVTQTPRYLIKTRGQQVTLSCSPISGHRSVSWYQQTPGQGLQFLFEYFSETQRNKGNFPGRFSGRQFSNSRSEMNVSTLELGDSALYLCASSVTREYEQYFGPGTRLTVT.